This T cell receptor beta chain was captured by sequencing in a study of early T cells in non-severe SARS-CoV-2 infection. Unique molecular identifiers (one per individual cDNA molecule) were attached. A single record per CDR3 protein comes from TCRdb applying MiXCR to the 5' RACE reads. The sample contains about 83,000 distinct CDR3 sequences, roughly an eighth of which appear only once. The CDR3 is made up of 14 amino acids. Germline CDR1 DFQATT, CDR2 SNEGSKA (reference sequence). J lost 2 bases, V lost 0 bases, and 1 base had no gene match. The source material was whole blood. The source of this sequence is an adult who was a healthcare worker with PCR-confirmed SARS-CoV-2 infection or an uninfected control (not recorded which). The chain uses TRBV20-1 and TRBJ2-7, with 10 positions matching TRBD2. Here the CDR3 reads CSARDSGRPYEQYF. CDR3 DNA: TGCAGTGCTAGAGATAGCGGGAGGCCCTACGAGCAGTACTTC.